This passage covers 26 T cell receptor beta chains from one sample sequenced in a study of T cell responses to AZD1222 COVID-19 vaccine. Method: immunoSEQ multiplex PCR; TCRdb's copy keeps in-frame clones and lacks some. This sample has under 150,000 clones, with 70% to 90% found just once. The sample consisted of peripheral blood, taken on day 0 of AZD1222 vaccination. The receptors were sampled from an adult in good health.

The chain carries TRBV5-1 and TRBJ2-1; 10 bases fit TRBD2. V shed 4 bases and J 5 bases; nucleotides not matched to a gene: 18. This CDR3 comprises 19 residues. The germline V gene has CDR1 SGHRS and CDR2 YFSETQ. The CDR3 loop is CASSPGLATSIWEDNEQFF. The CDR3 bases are TGCGCCAGCAGCCCGGGACTAGCGACTTCGATTTGGGAGGACAATGAGCAGTTCTTC.

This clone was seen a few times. The CDR3 nucleotides are TGCAGCGCTAGGGACAGCACTGAAGCTTTCTTT. This translates into CSARDSTEAFF. V usage is TRBV29-1 and J usage is TRBJ1-1, with 7 bases matching TRBD1. Germline V gene data show CDR1 as SQVTM and CDR2 as ANQGSEA. Trimming took 7 bases from V and 4 from J; bases not matched to a gene: 3. The CDR3 loop spans 11 amino acids. The full variable domain, rest sourced from reference TRBV29-1 and TRBJ1-1, is SAVISQKPSRDICQRGTSLTIQCQVDSQVTMMFWYRQQPGQSLTLIATANQGSEATYESGFVIDKFPISRPNLTFSTLTVSNMSPEDSSIYLCSARDSTEAFFGQGTRLTVV.

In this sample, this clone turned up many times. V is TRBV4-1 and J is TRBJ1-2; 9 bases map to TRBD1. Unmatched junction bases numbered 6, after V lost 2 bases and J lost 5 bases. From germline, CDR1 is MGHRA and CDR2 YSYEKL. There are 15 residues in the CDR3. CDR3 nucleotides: TGCGCCAGCAGCCAACAACAGGGGGCTTGGTATGGCTACACCTTC. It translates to CASSQQQGAWYGYTF.

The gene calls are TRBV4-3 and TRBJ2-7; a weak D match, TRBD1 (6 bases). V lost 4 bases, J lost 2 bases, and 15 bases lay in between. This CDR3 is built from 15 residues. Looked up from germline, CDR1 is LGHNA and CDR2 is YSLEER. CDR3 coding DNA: TGCGCCAGCAGCCCAGGTGAGGGGGTTGCCTACGAGCAGTACTTC. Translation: CASSPGEGVAYEQYF.

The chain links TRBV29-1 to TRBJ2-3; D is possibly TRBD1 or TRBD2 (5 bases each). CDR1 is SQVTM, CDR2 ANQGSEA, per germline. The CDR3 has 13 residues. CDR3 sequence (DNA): TGCAGGGCTGATGGGGGTACCACAGATACGCAGTATTTT. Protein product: CRADGGTTDTQYF.

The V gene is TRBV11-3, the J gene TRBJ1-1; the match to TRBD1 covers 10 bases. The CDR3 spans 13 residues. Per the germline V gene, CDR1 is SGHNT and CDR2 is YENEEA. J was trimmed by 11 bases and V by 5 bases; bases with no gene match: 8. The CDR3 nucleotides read TGTGCCAGCAGCGTGACAGGGGGCATCGAGGCTTTCTTT. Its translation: CASSVTGGIEAFF.

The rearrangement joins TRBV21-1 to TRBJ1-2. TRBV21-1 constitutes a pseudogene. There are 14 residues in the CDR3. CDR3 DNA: TGTGCCAGCAGCAAATCTTTCAGGGACGCGGGCTACACCTTC. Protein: CASSKSFRDAGYTF.

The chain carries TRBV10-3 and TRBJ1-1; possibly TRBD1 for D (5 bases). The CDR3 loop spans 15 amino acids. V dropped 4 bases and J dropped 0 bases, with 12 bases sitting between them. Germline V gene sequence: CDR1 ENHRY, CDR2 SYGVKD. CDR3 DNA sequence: TGTGCCATCAGTGCTACGGGGCCGTTGAACACTGAAGCTTTCTTT. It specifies CAISATGPLNTEAFF.

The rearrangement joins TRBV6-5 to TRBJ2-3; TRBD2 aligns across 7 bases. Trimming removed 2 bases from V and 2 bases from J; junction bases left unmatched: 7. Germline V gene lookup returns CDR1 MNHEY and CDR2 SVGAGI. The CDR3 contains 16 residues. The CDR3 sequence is CASSYGDSGFTDTQYF. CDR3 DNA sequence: TGTGCCAGCAGTTACGGGGATAGCGGGTTCACAGATACGCAGTATTTT.

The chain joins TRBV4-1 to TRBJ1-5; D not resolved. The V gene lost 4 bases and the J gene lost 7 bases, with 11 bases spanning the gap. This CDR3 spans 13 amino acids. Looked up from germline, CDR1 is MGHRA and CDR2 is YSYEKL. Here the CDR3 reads CASSRTPGQPQHF. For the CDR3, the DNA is TGCGCCAGCAGCCGAACCCCGGGGCAGCCCCAGCATTTT.

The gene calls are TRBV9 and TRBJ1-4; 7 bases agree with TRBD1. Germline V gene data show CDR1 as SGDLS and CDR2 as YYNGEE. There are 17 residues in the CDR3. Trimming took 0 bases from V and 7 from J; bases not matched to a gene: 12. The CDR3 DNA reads TGTGCCAGCAGCGTAGTTCCCCTGGGGGACAGACTTGAAAAACTGTTTTTT. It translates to CASSVVPLGDRLEKLFF.

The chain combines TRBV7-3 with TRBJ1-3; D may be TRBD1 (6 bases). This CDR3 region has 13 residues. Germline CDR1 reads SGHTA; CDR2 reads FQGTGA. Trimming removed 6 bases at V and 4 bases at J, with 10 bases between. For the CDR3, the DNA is TGTGCCAGCAGTCCGGACAGCGGAAACACCATATATTTT. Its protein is CASSPDSGNTIYF.

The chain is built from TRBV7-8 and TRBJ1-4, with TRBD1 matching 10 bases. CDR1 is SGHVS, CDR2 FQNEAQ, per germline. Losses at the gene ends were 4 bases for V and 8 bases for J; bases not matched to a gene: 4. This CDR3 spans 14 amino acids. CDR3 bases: TGTGCCAGCAGCTCTTGGACAGGGGGGGAAAAACTGTTTTTT. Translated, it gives CASSSWTGGEKLFF.

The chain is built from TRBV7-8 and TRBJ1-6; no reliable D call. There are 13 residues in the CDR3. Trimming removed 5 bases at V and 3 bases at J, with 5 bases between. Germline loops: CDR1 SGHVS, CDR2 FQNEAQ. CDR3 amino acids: CASSTDYNSPLHF. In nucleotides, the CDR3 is TGTGCCAGCAGCACAGACTATAATTCACCCCTCCACTTT.

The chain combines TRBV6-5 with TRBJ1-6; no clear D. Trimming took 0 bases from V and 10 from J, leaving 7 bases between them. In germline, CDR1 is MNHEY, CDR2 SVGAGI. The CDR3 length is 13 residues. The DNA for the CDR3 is TGTGCCAGCAGTTACTCTGCAGAATCACCCCTCCACTTT. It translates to CASSYSAESPLHF.

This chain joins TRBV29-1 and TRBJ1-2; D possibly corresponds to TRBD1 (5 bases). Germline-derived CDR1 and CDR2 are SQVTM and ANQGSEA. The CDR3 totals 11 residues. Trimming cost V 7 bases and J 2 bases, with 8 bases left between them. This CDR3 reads CSGGENYGYTF. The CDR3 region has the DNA TGCAGCGGAGGGGAGAACTATGGCTACACCTTC.

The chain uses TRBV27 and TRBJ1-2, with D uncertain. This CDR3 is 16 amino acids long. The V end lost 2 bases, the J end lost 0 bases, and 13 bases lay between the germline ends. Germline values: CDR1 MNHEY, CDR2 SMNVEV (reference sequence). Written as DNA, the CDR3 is TGTGCCAGCAGTTTAGGTTCAGACCCCACTAACTATGGCTACACCTTC. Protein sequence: CASSLGSDPTNYGYTF.

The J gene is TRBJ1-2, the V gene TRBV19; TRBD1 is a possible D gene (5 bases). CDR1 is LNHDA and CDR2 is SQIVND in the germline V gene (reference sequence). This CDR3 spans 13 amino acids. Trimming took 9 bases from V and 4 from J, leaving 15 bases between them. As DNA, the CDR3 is TGTGCCAGCAGGGAGGAAGTTAGCTATGGCTACACCTTC. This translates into CASREEVSYGYTF.

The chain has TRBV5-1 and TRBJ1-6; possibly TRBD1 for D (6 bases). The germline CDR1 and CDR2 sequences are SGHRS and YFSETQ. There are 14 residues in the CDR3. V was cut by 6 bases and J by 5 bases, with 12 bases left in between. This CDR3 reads CASKYRVDNSPLHF. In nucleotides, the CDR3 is TGCGCCAGCAAATACAGGGTGGATAATTCACCCCTCCACTTT. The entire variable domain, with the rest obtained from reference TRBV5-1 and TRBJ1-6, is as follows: KAGVTQTPRYLIKTRGQQVTLSCSPISGHRSVSWYQQTPGQGLQFLFEYFSETQRNKGNFPGRFSGRQFSNSRSEMNVSTLELGDSALYLCASKYRVDNSPLHFGNGTRLTVT.

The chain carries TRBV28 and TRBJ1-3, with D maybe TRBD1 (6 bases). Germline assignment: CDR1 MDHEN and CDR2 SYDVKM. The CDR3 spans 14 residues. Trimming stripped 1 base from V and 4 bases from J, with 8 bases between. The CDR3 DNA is TGTGCCAGCAGTTTATTACAGGGAGGAAACACCATATATTTT. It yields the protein CASSLLQGGNTIYF.

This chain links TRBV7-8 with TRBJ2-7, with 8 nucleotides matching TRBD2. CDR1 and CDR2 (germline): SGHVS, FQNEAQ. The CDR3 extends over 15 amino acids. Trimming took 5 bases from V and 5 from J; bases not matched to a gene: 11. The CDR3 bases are TGTGCCAGCAGCCCTATTTCGGGGGGGAACGACGAGCAGTACTTC. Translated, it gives CASSPISGGNDEQYF.

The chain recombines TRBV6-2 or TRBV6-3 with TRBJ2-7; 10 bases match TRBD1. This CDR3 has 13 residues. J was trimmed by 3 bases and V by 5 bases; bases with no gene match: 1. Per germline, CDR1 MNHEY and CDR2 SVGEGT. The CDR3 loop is CASSRDRGYEQYF. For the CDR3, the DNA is TGTGCCAGCAGTCGGGACAGGGGCTACGAGCAGTACTTC.

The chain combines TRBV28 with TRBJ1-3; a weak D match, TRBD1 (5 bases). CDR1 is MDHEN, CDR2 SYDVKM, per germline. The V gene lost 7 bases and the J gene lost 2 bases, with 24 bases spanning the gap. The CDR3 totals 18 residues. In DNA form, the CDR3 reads TGTGCCAGCACCAAGGGACGACGAGGCAGGGTAGCTGGAAACACCATATATTTT. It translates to CASTKGRRGRVAGNTIYF.

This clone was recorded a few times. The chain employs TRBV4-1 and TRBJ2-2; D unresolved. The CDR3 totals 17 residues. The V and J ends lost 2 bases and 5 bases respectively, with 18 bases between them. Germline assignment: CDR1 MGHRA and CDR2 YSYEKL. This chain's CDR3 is CASSQSWPPLRTGELFF. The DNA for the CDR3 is TGCGCCAGCAGCCAATCGTGGCCGCCACTAAGGACCGGGGAGCTGTTTTTT.

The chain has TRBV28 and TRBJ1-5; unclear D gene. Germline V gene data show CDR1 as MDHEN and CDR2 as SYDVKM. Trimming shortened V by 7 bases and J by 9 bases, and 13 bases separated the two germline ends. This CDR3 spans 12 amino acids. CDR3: CASTKNGTPQHF. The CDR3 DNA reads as TGTGCCAGCACCAAGAACGGAACGCCCCAGCATTTT.

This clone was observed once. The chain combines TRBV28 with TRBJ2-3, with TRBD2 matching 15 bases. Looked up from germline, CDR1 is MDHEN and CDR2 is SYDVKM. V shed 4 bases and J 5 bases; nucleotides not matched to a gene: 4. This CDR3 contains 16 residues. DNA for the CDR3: TGTGCCAGCAGTTGGACTAGCGGGGGGGCCAAAGATACGCAGTATTTT. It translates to CASSWTSGGAKDTQYF.